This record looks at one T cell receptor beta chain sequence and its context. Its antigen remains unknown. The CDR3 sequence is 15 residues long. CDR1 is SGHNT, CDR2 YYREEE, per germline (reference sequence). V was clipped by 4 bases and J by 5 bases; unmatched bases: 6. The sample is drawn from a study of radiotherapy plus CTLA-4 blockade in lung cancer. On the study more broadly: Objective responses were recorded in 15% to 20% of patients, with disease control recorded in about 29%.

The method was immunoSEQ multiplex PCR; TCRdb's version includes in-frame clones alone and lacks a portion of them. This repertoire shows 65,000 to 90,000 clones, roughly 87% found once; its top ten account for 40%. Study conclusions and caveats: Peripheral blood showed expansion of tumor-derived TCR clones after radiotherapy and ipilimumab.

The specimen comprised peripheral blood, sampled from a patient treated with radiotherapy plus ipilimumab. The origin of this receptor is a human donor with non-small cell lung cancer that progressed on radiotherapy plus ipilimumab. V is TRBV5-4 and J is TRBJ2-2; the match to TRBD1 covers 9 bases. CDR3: CASSAGQGKTGELFF. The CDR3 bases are TGTGCCAGCAGCGCGGGACAGGGTAAAACCGGGGAGCTGTTTTTT.